The 23 T cell receptor beta chains given below trace back to one sample, sequenced in a study of PD-L1 blockade in urothelial cancer. Assay used: immunoSEQ multiplex PCR; TCRdb lists only in-frame clones, some missing. The sample records about 100,000 clones, around 90% being singletons. Sequencing used PBMCs, obtained around atezolizumab (anti-PD-L1) treatment. Receptor source: a woman of 80 years or more with urothelial cancer.

The chain links TRBV18 to TRBJ2-3, with TRBD1 matching over 7 bases. In germline, CDR1 is KGHSH, CDR2 LQKENI. This CDR3 comprises 15 residues. Trimming removed 5 bases from V and 2 bases from J; junction bases left unmatched: 7. The CDR3 DNA sequence: TGTGCCAGCTCAACAGAGGGACAGAACACAGATACGCAGTATTTT. It specifies CASSTEGQNTDTQYF. The whole variable domain, filled in from reference TRBV18 and TRBJ2-3, reads NAGVMQNPRHLVRRRGQEARLRCSPMKGHSHVYWYRQLPEEGLKFMVYLQKENIIDESGMPKERFSAEFPKEGPSILRIQQVVRGDSAAYFCASSTEGQNTDTQYFGPGTRLTVL.

The chain combines TRBV7-8 with TRBJ2-1, with a tentative D call TRBD2 (6 bases). Germline V gives CDR1 SGHVS, CDR2 FQNEAQ. The CDR3 covers 16 residues. Trimming left V 5 bases short and J 7 bases short, with 21 bases between. CDR3 sequence reads: CASSPRSSAGWNEQFF. The CDR3 DNA reads as TGTGCCAGCAGCCCACGGTCCTCGGCGGGATGGAATGAGCAGTTCTTC.

This chain connects TRBV6-6 to TRBJ2-1; D gene uncertain. CDR1 is MNHNY and CDR2 is SVGAGI in the germline V gene (reference sequence). Trimming cost V 7 bases and J 6 bases, with 13 bases left between them. This CDR3 is 13 amino acids long. The CDR3 nucleotides are TGTGCCAGCAACAACGCCCCGCTCAATGAGCAGTTCTTC. Its translation is CASNNAPLNEQFF.

This chain links TRBV29-1 with TRBJ2-1, with TRBD1 matching 9 bases. The CDR3 length is 17 residues. Per the germline V gene, CDR1 is SQVTM and CDR2 is ANQGSEA. V gave up 6 bases and J gave up 0 bases; unmatched junction bases: 12. The CDR3 spells CSVRPGTGQSSYNEQFF. In nucleotides, the CDR3 is TGCAGCGTACGTCCCGGGACAGGGCAGAGCTCCTACAATGAGCAGTTCTTC.

The chain uses TRBV15 and TRBJ1-5; TRBD1 is a possible D gene (6 bases). The CDR3 spans 15 residues. Germline V CDR1 and CDR2: LNHNV, YYDKDF (reference sequence). The germline V and J ends were trimmed by 5 bases and 4 bases, with 15 bases remaining between them. CDR3 bases: TGTGCCACCAGCTCCCCCCGAGGGGGAAATCAGCCCCAGCATTTT. Its protein product is CATSSPRGGNQPQHF.

V usage is TRBV2 and J usage is TRBJ2-1; TRBD1 matches at 9 bases. Germline CDR1 and CDR2: SNHLY and FYNNEI. J gave up 15 bases and V 6 bases, and 3 bases lay outside the gene matches. The CDR3 is 10 amino acids. CDR3 sequence reads: CASRGQGPFF. The CDR3 coding sequence is TGTGCCAGCAGGGGACAGGGACCGTTCTTC.

The rearrangement joins TRBV27 to TRBJ2-7; TRBD2 matches 13 bases. Germline V gene data show CDR1 as MNHEY and CDR2 as SMNVEV (reference sequence). Trimming cost V 5 bases and J 4 bases; bases outside gene matches: 14. This CDR3 comprises 18 residues. In DNA, the CDR3 is TGTGCCAGCAGTCCCACTTACCGACTAGCGGGAGGTCAGTACGAGCAGTACTTC. Its translation: CASSPTYRLAGGQYEQYF.

J is TRBJ2-5 and V is TRBV5-1, with D possibly being TRBD1 (5 bases). The CDR3 has 20 residues. Germline lookup yields CDR1 SGHRS and CDR2 YFSETQ. Between the trimmed V and J ends, which lost 1 base and 1 base, there was a span of 26 bases. CDR3 sequence: CASSLYGRGHQPQIQETQYF. In DNA form, the CDR3 reads TGCGCCAGCAGCTTGTATGGTAGGGGCCACCAACCTCAAATCCAAGAGACCCAGTACTTC.

J is TRBJ2-4 and V is TRBV10-2; a weak D match, TRBD1 (6 bases). Germline values: CDR1 WSHSY, CDR2 SAAADI. This CDR3 comprises 15 residues. V was pared by 8 bases and J by 5 bases, with 19 bases between. Written as DNA, the CDR3 is TGCGCCAGCGGGACAAGGCCCCTTCGCGAAAACATTCAGTACTTC. Translation gives CASGTRPLRENIQYF.

The chain uses TRBV30 and TRBJ1-2, with 7 bases aligning to TRBD1. The ends lost 2 bases at V and 7 bases at J; junction bases unmatched: 4. The length of the CDR3 is 12 residues. Germline V gene sequence: CDR1 GTSNPN, CDR2 SVGIG (reference sequence). CDR3 sequence (DNA): TGTGCCTGGAGTACGACAGGGTTTGGCTACACCTTC. Translated: CAWSTTGFGYTF.

The V and J genes are TRBV5-4 and TRBJ1-1, with D possibly matching TRBD1 (6 bases). Per germline, CDR1 SGHNT and CDR2 YYREEE (reference sequence). The CDR3 loop spans 17 amino acids. V was cut by 4 bases and J by 2 bases, with 21 bases left in between. This chain's CDR3 is CASSHFLWTERNTEAFF. CDR3 DNA sequence: TGTGCCAGCAGCCATTTTTTATGGACAGAAAGAAACACTGAAGCTTTCTTT.

This chain connects TRBV7-3 to TRBJ2-1, with TRBD2 matching over 8 bases. CDR1 and CDR2 (germline): SGHTA, FQGTGA. The CDR3 has 16 residues. V shed 5 bases and J 2 bases; nucleotides not matched to a gene: 8. DNA for the CDR3: TGTGCCAGCAGCCGACAAGCGGGAGTGGCCTACAATGAGCAGTTCTTC. It encodes CASSRQAGVAYNEQFF.

This clone was seen once. The chain is built from TRBV27 and TRBJ2-6, with 10 bases lining up with TRBD1. The trim removed 5 bases at V and 0 bases at J, leaving 10 bases unmatched. Germline CDR1 and CDR2: MNHEY and SMNVEV (reference sequence). This CDR3 is built from 19 residues. CDR3 coding DNA: TGTGCCAGCAGTCCGGGGACAGGGGTGGTTTTCTCTGGGGCCAACGTCCTGACTTTC. Protein sequence: CASSPGTGVVFSGANVLTF. Together with reference TRBV27 and TRBJ2-6, the CDR3 gives the full variable domain: EAQVTQNPRYLITVTGKKLTVTCSQNMNHEYMSWYRQDPGLGLRQIYYSMNVEVTDKGDVPEGYKVSRKEKRNFPLILESPSPNQTSLYFCASSPGTGVVFSGANVLTFGAGSRLTVL.

The chain couples TRBV19 to TRBJ2-2, with D hard to call. Germline-derived CDR1 and CDR2 are LNHDA and SQIVND (reference sequence). V was trimmed by 3 bases and J by 2 bases, leaving 4 bases between them. The CDR3 is made up of 13 amino acids. Here the CDR3 reads CASSITNTGELFF. The CDR3 bases are TGTGCCAGTAGTATTACAAACACCGGGGAGCTGTTTTTT.

This rearrangement joins TRBV9 to TRBJ2-5, with D possibly TRBD1 on 6 matching bases. V lost 3 bases, J lost 1 base, and 13 bases lay in between. CDR3 length equals 15 residues. Germline V gene data show CDR1 as SGDLS and CDR2 as YYNGEE. CDR3 coding DNA: TGTGCCAGCAGCGCCCGACAGGTAAGCCAAGAGACCCAGTACTTC. Protein: CASSARQVSQETQYF.

This sequence joins TRBV5-1 and TRBJ2-7; TRBD2 might be the D (6 bases). CDR1 SGHRS and CDR2 YFSETQ come from the germline V gene. The CDR3 has 16 residues. V shed 4 bases and J shed 6 bases, with 23 bases lying between them. This chain's CDR3 is CASSGMSGGWSAEQYF. In nucleotides, the CDR3 is TGCGCCAGCAGCGGCATGTCCGGAGGGTGGTCGGCCGAGCAGTACTTC. The full variable domain, in which reference TRBV5-1 and TRBJ2-7 provide the parts outside the CDR3, is KAGVTQTPRYLIKTRGQQVTLSCSPISGHRSVSWYQQTPGQGLQFLFEYFSETQRNKGNFPGRFSGRQFSNSRSEMNVSTLELGDSALYLCASSGMSGGWSAEQYFGPGTRLTVT.

The chain combines TRBV6-4 with TRBJ1-1, with 7 bases matching TRBD1. Trimming at V came to 5 bases and at J to 4 bases, leaving 7 bases not matched to a gene. There are 14 residues in the CDR3. Germline V gene data show CDR1 as MRHNA and CDR2 as SNTAGT. For the CDR3, the DNA is TGTGCCAGCAGTTTGGACAGGACATCCACTGAAGCTTTCTTT. Translation gives CASSLDRTSTEAFF.

This clone was observed a few times. V usage is TRBV19 and J usage is TRBJ1-2, with D perhaps TRBD1 (5 bases). The CDR3 loop spans 15 amino acids. Trimming took off 3 bases at V and 7 bases at J, with 18 bases between the two ends. Per the germline V gene, CDR1 is LNHDA and CDR2 is SQIVND (reference sequence). The CDR3 region has the DNA TGTGCCAGTAGTATTGGGGGGTCCTCCGCACCTGGCTACACCTTC. It encodes CASSIGGSSAPGYTF. The full variable domain, with the rest looked up from reference TRBV19 and TRBJ1-2, is DGGITQSPKYLFRKEGQNVTLSCEQNLNHDAMYWYRQDPGQGLRLIYYSQIVNDFQKGDIAEGYSVSREKKESFPLTVTSAQKNPTAFYLCASSIGGSSAPGYTFGSGTRLTVV.

The CDR3 coding sequence is TGTGCCAGCATGAGTACAGGGAGAACTGAAGCTTTCTTT. Its protein is CASMSTGRTEAFF. This chain joins TRBV6-5 and TRBJ1-1; D may be TRBD1 (6 bases). CDR1 MNHEY and CDR2 SVGAGI come from the germline V gene. This CDR3 has 13 amino acids. The V end lost 7 bases, the J end lost 5 bases, and 14 bases lay between the germline ends.

The CDR3 DNA reads as TGCGCCAGCAGTCGGGGAAATGATGGAAACACCATATATTTT. Translating gives CASSRGNDGNTIYF. The chain couples TRBV10-2 to TRBJ1-3; D not resolved. V was cut by 5 bases and J by 3 bases, with 11 bases left in between. Germline lookup yields CDR1 WSHSY and CDR2 SAAADI. The length of the CDR3 is 14 residues.

The chain joins TRBV27 to TRBJ1-3; D may be TRBD1 (6 bases). Germline CDR1 is MNHEY and CDR2 is SMNVEV (reference sequence). The V end lost 4 bases, the J end lost 0 bases, and 16 bases lay between the germline ends. The CDR3 runs 17 residues. CDR3 sequence reads: CASSSLTGPNSGNTIYF. CDR3 sequence (DNA): TGTGCCAGCAGTTCCTTGACAGGACCGAACTCTGGAAACACCATATATTTT.

This chain links TRBV28 with TRBJ1-4; D is possibly TRBD1 (5 bases). With 2 bases removed from V and 4 bases from J, the gap between germline ends came to 17 bases. The CDR3 spans 17 residues. The V gene's germline CDR1 is MDHEN and CDR2 SYDVKM. The CDR3 nucleotides are TGTGCCAGCAGTTTAGAATATTGGAGGGGCGTTAATGAAAAACTGTTTTTT. It encodes CASSLEYWRGVNEKLFF.

This sequence joins TRBV7-9 and TRBJ2-5; TRBD1 matches 8 bases. The trim removed 5 bases at V and 1 base at J, leaving 3 bases unmatched. CDR3 size: 14 residues. Germline values: CDR1 SEHNR, CDR2 FQNEAQ (reference sequence). CDR3 residues: CASSRDRPQETQYF. The CDR3 nucleotides read TGTGCCAGCAGCCGGGACAGGCCCCAAGAGACCCAGTACTTC.